The T cell receptor beta chain described here comes from a study of siplizumab effects on memory and regulatory T cells. As for this clone: Its antigen is currently unknown.

Overall study findings and caveats: Phenotypic classification as naive or memory proved unattainable for roughly 75-97% of proliferating CD4+ or CD8+ clones. It seemed that naive T cells were more diverse than memory cells and were major contributors to the alloresponse. With siplizumab, cumulative frequency of CD4+ memory-derived alloreactive sequences dropped significantly.

Each sample had around 99,000 TCR templates assayed. The data were produced by immunoSEQ multiplex PCR, yet TCRdb's version contains in-frame clones alone and is incomplete. The table lists 90,000 to 110,000 clones, just over 90% of them singletons. The CDR3 contains 14 residues. With 0 bases removed from V and 1 base from J, the gap between germline ends came to 8 bases. CDR1 is SGHNT, CDR2 YYREEE, per germline (reference sequence). The sequenced sample was Tregs sorted from blood. The receptor comes from a human donor in good health. This sequence joins TRBV5-4 and TRBJ2-7; TRBD2 is a possible D gene (5 bases). The CDR3 nucleotides read TGTGCCAGCAGCTTGGTGGCGGGTTCCTACGAGCAGTACTTC. Amino acids: CASSLVAGSYEQYF. Using reference TRBV5-4 and TRBJ2-7 for the parts outside the CDR3, the full variable domain is ETGVTQSPTHLIKTRGQQVTLRCSSQSGHNTVSWYQQALGQGPQFIFQYYREEENGRGNFPPRFSGLQFPNYSSELNVNALELDDSALYLCASSLVAGSYEQYFGPGTRLTVT.